This T cell receptor (beta chain) originates from a study of cytomegalovirus exposure and HLA in healthy donors. Germline assignment: CDR1 SGHKS and CDR2 YYEKEE (reference sequence). The CDR3 runs to 16 residues. V lost 0 bases, J lost 3 bases, and 15 bases lay in between. Vbeta (60) and Jbeta (13) primers were used in the PCR. Some clones are missing from TCRdb's copy, which holds only in-frame ones; the method was immunoSEQ multiplex PCR. The table includes about 150,000 clones, 80% detected once. The chain recombines TRBV5-5 with TRBJ1-2; D possibly corresponds to TRBD1 (5 bases). The sample was PBMCs. The source of this sequence is a man between 25 and 39 years old in good health and CMV-seropositive. The CDR3, as DNA: TGTGCCAGCAGCTTGGGTCCGGGCGGGGGGTACTATGGCTACACCTTC. It translates to CASSLGPGGGYYGYTF.